The clone carrying this T cell receptor (beta chain) has only a few counts. The source of the sample is a study of T-cell reconstitution after alpha-beta-depleted transplantation in children. Unique molecular identifiers were used to barcode this TCRbeta library. TCRdb redid the calling of the PCR reads with MiXCR, one entry per CDR3 protein. Of roughly 500,000 distinct CDR3 sequences listed, around a third are singletons. This receptor was taken from a human donor who donated a stem cell graft to a child with aplastic anemia. The starting material was PBMCs from the stem cell graft donor, obtained from the stem cell graft.

The CDR3 protein is CSAKGGTTNEKLFF. CDR3 nucleotides: TGCAGTGCAAAGGGCGGAACAACTAATGAAAAACTGTTTTTT. V and J are TRBV20-1 and TRBJ1-4; D is ambiguous. Trimming shortened V by 6 bases and J by 0 bases, and 11 bases separated the two germline ends. CDR3 length equals 14 residues. In germline, CDR1 is DFQATT, CDR2 SNEGSKA (reference sequence).